This passage covers 16 T cell receptor beta chains from one sample sequenced in a study of kidney transplant recipient with SARS-CoV-2 infection. TCRdb used MiXCR to reprocess the reads, holding one entry per CDR3 protein. The sample includes fewer than 250,000 distinct CDR3 sequences, around 28% seen only once; the top ten take roughly 7%. This sample comprised a blood sample, obtained at baseline and on roughly day 120 from a kidney transplant recipient. Receptors were obtained from a young adult male patient who had COVID-19 and was a kidney transplant recipient. Some T cells may originate from the graft donor.

This clonotype was recorded many times. The rearrangement links TRBV2 to TRBJ2-5, with D uncertain. The CDR3 spans 15 residues. Germline V gene data show CDR1 as SNHLY and CDR2 as FYNNEI. V was clipped by 3 bases and J by 2 bases, with 13 bases between them. The CDR3 bases are TGTGCCAGCAGTGAGGTGGGTCGTATACAAGAGACCCAGTACTTC. It encodes CASSEVGRIQETQYF.

This clonotype came up many times. This chain uses TRBV7-6 with TRBJ1-2; D gene unclear. With 5 bases removed from V and 8 bases from J, the gap between germline ends came to 18 bases. The length of the CDR3 is 14 residues. The germline CDR1 and CDR2 sequences are SGHVS and FNYEAQ. The CDR3 loop is CASSPAPGSLGYTF. DNA of the CDR3: TGTGCCAGCAGCCCAGCCCCCGGATCCTTGGGCTACACCTTC.

Comments on this clonotype: A much bigger clone sits one base away, suggesting this may be a read error. This chain's CDR3 is CAGSLLDKNSPLHF. CDR3 bases: TGTGCCGGCAGTTTACTGGATAAAAATTCACCCCTCCACTTT. The chain has TRBV6-8 and TRBJ1-6; no reliable D call. In germline, CDR1 is MNHGY, CDR2 SAAAGT. There are 14 residues in the CDR3.

This clonotype has a count of ten or more. This chain links TRBV24-1 with TRBJ1-2; D remains unclear. The germline gives CDR1 KGHDR, CDR2 SFDVKD. V lost 6 bases and J 4 bases, leaving 23 bases between the germline ends. This CDR3 contains 17 residues. As DNA, the CDR3 is TGTGCCACCAGTTGGGTTCCTAGTACCAGAAAGACCTATGGCTACACCTTC. The encoded protein is CATSWVPSTRKTYGYTF.

This clonotype showed up many times. The V gene is TRBV11-3, the J gene TRBJ1-6, with a possible D match to TRBD1 (5 bases). The CDR3 is 18 amino acids. V was shortened by 6 bases and J by 8 bases, with 26 bases between the two germline ends. From germline, CDR1 is SGHNT and CDR2 YENEEA. The CDR3 region is CASRPSRGDPYAYSPLHF. For the CDR3, the DNA is TGTGCCAGCAGACCAAGCCGGGGGGACCCTTACGCCTATTCACCCCTCCACTTT.

This clonotype appeared many times. This chain uses TRBV20-1 with TRBJ2-7, with 10 bases identical to TRBD2. The CDR3 runs 17 residues. Germline V lookup: CDR1 DFQATT, CDR2 SNEGSKA (reference sequence). With 3 bases clipped from V and 2 bases from J, the junction kept 13 bases outside the gene matches. DNA for the CDR3: TGCAGTGCTAGTGGAAGACTGGGACTAGCGTCCCCCTACGAGCAGTACTTC. Residues: CSASGRLGLASPYEQYF.

This clonotype was recorded many times. One end of the junction does not line up with germline, which may come from a read error. The rearrangement uses TRBV12-3 or TRBV12-4 and TRBJ1-2; D ambiguous. The CDR3 is 17 residues long. The CDR3 region is CASSGCLTAGKTYGYTF. CDR3 sequence (DNA): TGTGCCAGCAGTGGTTGTCTCACAGCAGGAAAGACCTATGGCTACACTTTC.

As regards this clonotype: A much larger clone lies a single base off, so this may be a read error. This chain links TRBV5-4 with TRBJ1-2; D gene uncertain. Trimming cost V 7 bases and J 4 bases, with 23 bases left between them. Germline V gives CDR1 SGHNT, CDR2 YYREEE (reference sequence). The CDR3 has 16 residues. CDR3 amino acids: CASRPCVPRKTYGYTF. CDR3 DNA sequence: TGTGCCAGCCGGCCATGCGTACCAAGAAAGACCTATGGCTACACCTTC.

This clonotype was observed at least ten times. The rearrangement uses TRBV12-3 or TRBV12-4 and TRBJ2-5; 8 bases align to TRBD1. V dropped 3 bases and J dropped 11; count of bases not matched to a gene: 5. The CDR3 runs to 12 residues. The CDR3 DNA follows: TGTGCCAGCAGTTTGCAGGGGGCTAAGCAGTACTTC. Translating gives CASSLQGAKQYF.

Turning to this clonotype: This sequence may be a read error, since a much larger clone differs from it by one base. In DNA form, the CDR3 reads TGCGCCGGCAGCCAAGAGGGGACAGGGACGGTAAAACTGTTTTTT. Translating it yields CAGSQEGTGTVKLFF. V is TRBV4-3 and J is TRBJ1-4, with 9 nucleotides matching TRBD1. Germline CDR1 is LGHNA and CDR2 is YSLEER. This CDR3 is 15 amino acids long.

This clonotype was counted many times. CDR3 sequence (DNA): TGTGCCAGCAACACCTTAGGAGGAAGGTCCACAGATACGCAGTATTTT. Amino acids: CASNTLGGRSTDTQYF. The J gene is TRBJ2-3, the V gene TRBV7-2; possibly TRBD2 for D (5 bases). The CDR3 spans 16 residues. Trimming cost V 7 bases and J 2 bases, with 19 bases left between them. CDR1 SGHTA and CDR2 FQGNSA come from the germline V gene.

This clonotype has a count of ten or more. This chain links TRBV6-5 with TRBJ2-7; D is perhaps TRBD1 or TRBD2 (7 bases each). The CDR3 covers 16 residues. CDR1 and CDR2 from the germline V gene are MNHEY and SVGAGI. Trimming left V 9 bases short and J 3 bases short, with 24 bases between. The chain's CDR3 is CASRRGTEAGGYEQYF. The CDR3 coding sequence is TGTGCCAGTCGGCGGGGGACAGAAGCAGGAGGCTACGAGCAGTACTTC.

Concerning this clonotype: One base away lies a much larger clone, so this may be a sequencing read error. The chain uses TRBV6-2 or TRBV6-3 and TRBJ2-3; 10 nucleotides agree with TRBD2. This CDR3 spans 17 amino acids. The V segment lost 8 bases and the J segment 4 bases; nucleotides outside the gene matches: 15. Germline assignment: CDR1 MNHEY and CDR2 SVGEGT. CDR3 region: CASGRPMLAGGADTQYF. As DNA, the CDR3 is TGTGCCAGCGGTCGCCCGATGTTAGCGGGGGGAGCAGATACGCAGTATTTT.

Ten or more counts support this clonotype. V usage is TRBV2 and J usage is TRBJ1-1, with 7 bases lining up with TRBD1. The V gene's germline CDR1 is SNHLY and CDR2 FYNNEI. The trim removed 6 bases at V and 2 bases at J, leaving 6 bases unmatched. The CDR3 is made up of 14 amino acids. For the CDR3, the DNA is TGTGCCAGCAGGCGGGGACAGATAAACACTGAAGCTTTCTTT. Its protein is CASRRGQINTEAFF. The full variable domain, in which reference TRBV2 and TRBJ1-1 provide the parts outside the CDR3, is EPEVTQTPSHQVTQMGQEVILRCVPISNHLYFYWYRQILGQKVEFLVSFYNNEISEKSEIFDDQFSVERPDGSNFTLKIRSTKLEDSAMYFCASRRGQINTEAFFGQGTRLTVV.

Note on this clonotype: It may be a read error: a sequence one base away is much more abundant. The CDR3 does not end in the conserved phenylalanine or tryptophan, so this is likely a read error. The gene calls are TRBV25-1 and TRBJ2-1; possibly TRBD2 for D (6 bases). The CDR3 loop spans 14 amino acids. Germline V gene lookup returns CDR1 MGHDK and CDR2 SYGVNS. The V gene lost 3 bases and the J gene lost 5 bases, with 11 bases spanning the gap. CDR3 loop: CASSDRGTNNEQFL. The CDR3 DNA sequence: TGTGCCAGCAGTGACCGGGGGACCAACAATGAGCAGTTCCTC.

On this clonotype: An end of the junction does not agree with germline; a read error may underlie this. The rearrangement uses TRBV3-1 and TRBJ2-5; a weak D match, TRBD2 (5 bases). This CDR3 has 17 amino acids. The germline V gene has CDR1 LGHDT and CDR2 YNNKEL (reference sequence). CDR3: CANSGGLPISFSETQYF. CDR3 in DNA: TGTGCCAACAGCGGCGGCCTTCCCATTTCTTTCTCTGAGACCCAGTACTTC.